Following are 17 T cell receptor beta chains from one sample sequenced in a study of beta chain features in type 1 diabetes. The investigators reverse transcribed all of the isolated RNA, so they sequenced expressed TCRB transcripts. TCRdb's copy holds only in-frame clones and misses some; the assay was immunoSEQ multiplex PCR. This table has 500,000 to 650,000 clones, around 11% appearing once. General study findings and limits: All four CD4+ subsets of Type 1 diabetes patients contained TCRB CDR3s that were moderately but significantly shorter.

For these receptors, no antigen is known. Sequenced: naive CD4+ T cells from blood. The source is a man aged 30 to 39 with type 1 diabetes.

This clone was seen more than once but under ten times. The J gene is TRBJ2-7, the V gene TRBV29-1, with D possibly TRBD2 on 6 matching bases. The CDR3 runs to 15 residues. Germline CDR1 is SQVTM and CDR2 is ANQGSEA. The V end was cut by 3 bases, the J end by 2 bases, with 17 bases between. CDR3 loop: CSVEYPGVRTYEQYF. The CDR3 DNA is TGCAGCGTTGAGTACCCGGGGGTGAGGACCTACGAGCAGTACTTC.

The chain employs TRBV11-3 and TRBJ1-6; D unclear. The CDR3 totals 13 residues. Germline lookup yields CDR1 SGHNT and CDR2 YENEEA. Between the trimmed V and J ends, which lost 0 bases and 10 bases, there was a span of 7 bases. The CDR3 DNA is TGTGCCAGCAGCTTAGATAGGCGGTCACCCCTCCACTTT. Amino acids: CASSLDRRSPLHF. Full variable domain (rest looked up from reference TRBV11-3 and TRBJ1-6): EAGVVQSPRYKIIEKKQPVAFWCNPISGHNTLYWYLQNLGQGPELLIRYENEEAVDDSQLPKDRFSAERLKGVDSTLKIQPAELGDSAVYLCASSLDRRSPLHFGNGTRLTVT.

The CDR3 region has the DNA TGTGCCAGCAGCTTAGTTGGGGGGGCGGCACCCCTCCACTTT. Its protein product is CASSLVGGAAPLHF. The chain has TRBV7-2 and TRBJ1-6, with D tentatively TRBD1 (6 bases). CDR1 SGHTA and CDR2 FQGNSA come from the germline V gene. CDR3 size: 14 residues. Trimming removed 1 base from V and 11 bases from J, with 12 bases in between.

This clone was detected a few times. The rearrangement links TRBV7-2 to TRBJ2-1; 9 bases align to TRBD1. V was clipped by 1 base and J by 9 bases; unmatched bases: 10. This CDR3 is built from 16 residues. Germline V gene lookup returns CDR1 SGHTA and CDR2 FQGNSA. For the CDR3, the DNA is TGTGCCAGCAGCTTAGGCCTGGACAGGGGACTTGGTGAGCAGTTCTTC. Translation: CASSLGLDRGLGEQFF.

The chain recombines TRBV6-5 with TRBJ1-1; 9 bases are a match to TRBD1. V was clipped by 0 bases and J by 6 bases; unmatched bases: 5. Germline values: CDR1 MNHEY, CDR2 SVGAGI. The CDR3 runs 15 residues. As DNA, the CDR3 is TGTGCCAGCAGTTACTCAAGGACAGGGGTGTCTGAAGCTTTCTTT. It translates to CASSYSRTGVSEAFF.

This clone was seen more than once but under ten times. The chain is built from TRBV15 and TRBJ2-1, with TRBD1 identical over 7 bases. Germline V CDR1 and CDR2: LNHNV, YYDKDF (reference sequence). V was clipped by 3 bases and J by 3 bases; unmatched bases: 8. The CDR3 sequence is 16 residues long. CDR3 in amino acids: CATSSEPGTVYNEQFF. CDR3 sequence (DNA): TGTGCCACCAGCAGCGAACCCGGGACAGTCTACAATGAGCAGTTCTTC.

This clone was detected only a few times. The chain has TRBV9 and TRBJ1-1, with D uncertain. The V gene lost 3 bases and the J gene lost 5 bases, with 20 bases spanning the gap. This CDR3 is built from 16 residues. Germline V gene data show CDR1 as SGDLS and CDR2 as YYNGEE. CDR3 residues: CASSAPPPGYRTEAFF. In DNA form, the CDR3 reads TGTGCCAGCAGCGCCCCTCCTCCGGGGTATCGGACTGAAGCTTTCTTT.

This clone was observed a handful of times. The sample carries other DNA sequences with the same CDR3. This rearrangement joins TRBV9 to TRBJ2-1; D gene ambiguous. CDR1 SGDLS and CDR2 YYNGEE come from the germline V gene. The germline V and J ends were trimmed by 0 bases and 0 bases, with 7 bases remaining between them. This CDR3 is 15 amino acids long. The CDR3 nucleotides read TGTGCCAGCAGCGTAGCGGCTAGCTCCTACAATGAGCAGTTCTTC. The encoded protein is CASSVAASSYNEQFF.

This clone was recorded a few times. The gene calls are TRBV7-2 and TRBJ1-4; 10 bases are a match to TRBD1. This CDR3 contains 15 residues. The J segment lost 7 bases and the V segment lost 8 bases, leaving 10 bases of the junction unmatched. Germline CDR1 is SGHTA and CDR2 is FQGNSA. CDR3 in amino acids: CASRKGQGITEKLFF. CDR3 bases: TGTGCCAGCCGCAAGGGACAGGGGATAACTGAAAAACTGTTTTTT.

This clone has more than one count but fewer than ten. This chain links TRBV7-2 with TRBJ1-2; no clear D gene. Per the germline V gene, CDR1 is SGHTA and CDR2 is FQGNSA. This CDR3 comprises 15 residues. V was clipped by 2 bases and J by 6 bases, with 16 bases between them. CDR3 in DNA: TGTGCCAGCAGCTTAAGCTCTACCCGCGAGGATGGCTACACCTTC. It codes for CASSLSSTREDGYTF.

This rearrangement joins TRBV14 to TRBJ2-5, with TRBD2 matching 7 bases. This CDR3 has 17 residues. CDR1 and CDR2 from the germline V gene are SGHDN and FVKESK. Trimming took 0 bases from V and 1 from J; bases not matched to a gene: 8. In nucleotides, the CDR3 is TGTGCCAGCAGCCAAGAATCGCTAGCGGCTTTCCAAGAGACCCAGTACTTC. As protein: CASSQESLAAFQETQYF.

This clone turned up a few times. The chain carries TRBV29-1 and TRBJ2-7, with D perhaps given as TRBD1 or TRBD2 (5 bases each). The germline V and J ends were trimmed by 2 bases and 6 bases, with 26 bases remaining between them. This CDR3 is built from 17 residues. Looked up from germline, CDR1 is SQVTM and CDR2 is ANQGSEA. The CDR3 sequence: CSVEKEAGSVVVSEQYF. The CDR3 DNA is TGCAGCGTTGAAAAGGAAGCAGGGAGTGTCGTTGTGAGCGAGCAGTACTTC.

V usage is TRBV6-1 and J usage is TRBJ1-5; no definite D call. The germline V gene encodes CDR1 MNHNS and CDR2 SASEGT. Trimming removed 3 bases at V and 15 bases at J, with 12 bases between. This CDR3 is 11 amino acids long. Here the CDR3 reads CASSEEGEVHF. The CDR3 nucleotides are TGTGCCAGCAGTGAGGAAGGAGAGGTGCATTTT.

V and J are TRBV28 and TRBJ2-3; TRBD2 is a possible D gene (5 bases). CDR1 is MDHEN and CDR2 is SYDVKM in the germline V gene. The CDR3 contains 15 residues. V lost 5 bases to trimming and J lost 2 bases, with 14 bases between them. The CDR3 DNA is TGTGCCAGCAGTCGCGGAGGAGCCTACACAGATACGCAGTATTTT. It is translated as CASSRGGAYTDTQYF.

In the case of this clone: Mismatch with germline at one junction end may stem from a read error. The chain carries TRBV10-3 and TRBJ1-1, with no clear D. Germline V gene sequence: CDR1 ENHRY, CDR2 SYGVKD. The CDR3 runs 16 residues. The CDR3 sequence: CASSYSFGGGRNEAFF. CDR3 nucleotides: TGTGCCAGCAGTTACTCGTTCGGCGGAGGGAGGAACGAAGCTTTCTTT.

This clone was counted between two and nine times. In DNA form, the CDR3 reads TGTGCCAGCAGCTTGGTACGGGGATCGTCCAAAAACATTCAGTACTTC. Encoded protein: CASSLVRGSSKNIQYF. V gene TRBV5-6 combines with J gene TRBJ2-4, with TRBD2 as a possible D gene (5 bases). With 0 bases removed from V and 2 bases from J, the gap between germline ends came to 12 bases. The germline V gene has CDR1 SGHDT and CDR2 YYEEEE. This CDR3 comprises 16 residues.

The rearrangement joins TRBV7-2 to TRBJ2-3; no clear D. The CDR3 contains 14 residues. The germline V and J ends were trimmed by 7 bases and 5 bases, with 16 bases remaining between them. Germline lookup yields CDR1 SGHTA and CDR2 FQGNSA. CDR3 DNA sequence: TGTGCCAGCATCCAAGAGCCCCGAGGAGATACGCAGTATTTT. This sequence encodes CASIQEPRGDTQYF.